One and the same sample provided the 32 T cell receptor beta chains below, sequenced in a study of lymphopenia after photon versus proton radiotherapy. Repertoires were generated with immunoSEQ multiplex PCR, while TCRdb's copy carries only in-frame clones and drops some. Of roughly 30,000 clones in the sample, about 86% were seen once. Sequencing used peripheral blood, obtained from a patient treated with proton-based radiotherapy. These TCRs come from a woman aged 60 to 75 with cholangiocarcinoma. Some clones in this sample may be carry-over from other donors' samples.

As to this clone: A junction end diverges from the germline sequence, so it may reflect a read error. The CDR3 DNA reads as TGTGCCAACAGTAAGAGACAGTCGTACGAGCAGTACTTC. Encoded protein: CANSKRQSYEQYF. The rearrangement uses TRBV27 and TRBJ2-7, with a weak D call TRBD1 (5 bases). Germline V CDR1 and CDR2: MNHEY, SMNVEV (reference sequence). The CDR3 loop spans 13 amino acids.

The chain combines TRBV5-1 with TRBJ2-3, with D tentatively TRBD1 (5 bases). Germline V CDR1 and CDR2: SGHRS, YFSETQ. Deletions cut 0 bases from V and 1 base from J, with 6 bases between. CDR3 size: 14 residues. The CDR3 here is CASSLVQGTDTQYF. In DNA form, the CDR3 reads TGCGCCAGCAGCTTGGTACAGGGCACAGATACGCAGTATTTT.

This rearrangement joins TRBV7-3 to TRBJ2-1; the match to TRBD1 covers 7 bases. From germline, CDR1 is SGHTA and CDR2 FQGTGA. The V and J ends lost 5 bases and 7 bases, in that order; junction bases with no gene match: 8. The CDR3 totals 14 residues. The DNA for the CDR3 is TGTGCCAGCAGCCCAGAGACAGGGTGGAATGAGCAGTTCTTC. Translation gives CASSPETGWNEQFF.

This clone was detected only a few times. The rearrangement links TRBV6-1 to TRBJ2-1, with 8 bases fitting TRBD1. With V trimmed by 7 bases and J by 5 bases, 7 bases remained unmatched. The CDR3 totals 14 residues. Germline V gene data show CDR1 as MNHNS and CDR2 as SASEGT. CDR3 in DNA: TGTGCCAGCAATGACAGGGGCGAGAACAATGAGCAGTTCTTC. Residues: CASNDRGENNEQFF.

The chain employs TRBV7-3 and TRBJ1-4; no clear D. This CDR3 comprises 13 residues. Per the germline V gene, CDR1 is SGHTA and CDR2 is FQGTGA. With 5 bases removed from V and 4 bases from J, the gap between germline ends came to 8 bases. The CDR3 DNA sequence: TGTGCCAGCAGCCAAGGAAGTAATGAAAAACTGTTTTTT. This codes for CASSQGSNEKLFF.

The chain joins TRBV30 to TRBJ2-4; D not certain. This CDR3 region has 15 residues. V lost 8 bases to trimming and J lost 7 bases, with 24 bases between them. Germline CDR1 GTSNPN, CDR2 SVGIG (reference sequence). CDR3 DNA sequence: TGTGCCGGCAGATACCGGAGAGCACTGGGGAACATTCAGTACTTC. Its protein is CAGRYRRALGNIQYF. Combining the CDR3 with reference TRBV30 and TRBJ2-4 gives the whole variable domain SQTIHQWPATLVQPVGSPLSLECTVEGTSNPNLYWYRQAAGRGLQLLFYSVGIGQISSEVPQNLSASRPQDRQFILSSKKLLLSDSGFYLCAGRYRRALGNIQYFGAGTRLSVL.

This chain links TRBV2 with TRBJ1-1, with no clear D. The CDR3 sequence is 11 residues long. Trimming took off 6 bases at V and 5 bases at J, with 7 bases between the two ends. The germline CDR1 and CDR2 sequences are SNHLY and FYNNEI. CDR3 in DNA: TGTGCCAGCAGCTGGGGAACTGAAGCTTTCTTT. Its translation: CASSWGTEAFF.

V is TRBV5-1 and J is TRBJ2-2; TRBD1 matches 9 bases. J was trimmed by 4 bases and V by 1 base; bases with no gene match: 5. Per germline, CDR1 SGHRS and CDR2 YFSETQ. The CDR3 totals 16 residues. The DNA for the CDR3 is TGCGCCAGCAGCTTGTCTGGACAGGGGTCCACCGGGGAGCTGTTTTTT. This translates into CASSLSGQGSTGELFF.

This chain joins TRBV27 and TRBJ2-7, with D unresolved. Trimming took off 4 bases at V and 3 bases at J, with 13 bases between the two ends. CDR1 is MNHEY and CDR2 is SMNVEV in the germline V gene (reference sequence). CDR3 length equals 14 residues. CDR3 nucleotide sequence: TGTGCCAGCAGTTCATGGCAGTCCTTCTACGAGCAGTACTTC. The encoded protein is CASSSWQSFYEQYF.

This clone showed up just a few times. The chain employs TRBV6-6 and TRBJ1-2; 7 bases agree with TRBD1. The CDR3 contains 14 residues. Germline CDR1 MNHNY, CDR2 SVGAGI (reference sequence). V was pared by 5 bases and J by 4 bases, with 7 bases of the junction left unmatched. The CDR3 nucleotides are TGTGCCAGCAGTGGACAGGAGGTATCCTATGGCTACACCTTC. Translating gives CASSGQEVSYGYTF.

This chain joins TRBV5-1 and TRBJ2-1; the D is unclear. Germline-derived CDR1 and CDR2 are SGHRS and YFSETQ. V was trimmed by 4 bases and J by 5 bases, leaving 10 bases between them. The CDR3 extends over 13 amino acids. The CDR3 DNA reads as TGCGCCAGCAGCACACCCCAGAACAATGAGCAGTTCTTC. Translation: CASSTPQNNEQFF.

The rearrangement links TRBV6-1 to TRBJ1-6; D is unclear. V lost 8 bases to trimming and J lost 0 bases, with 5 bases between them. From germline, CDR1 is MNHNS and CDR2 SASEGT. This CDR3 region has 13 residues. The CDR3 DNA reads as TGTGCCAGCTTTGACTCCTATAATTCACCCCTCCACTTT. It codes for CASFDSYNSPLHF.

The chain uses TRBV6-6 and TRBJ2-7; D may correspond to TRBD1 or TRBD2 (5 bases each). Between the trimmed V and J ends, which lost 7 bases and 3 bases, there was a span of 22 bases. Germline CDR1 is MNHNY and CDR2 is SVGAGI (reference sequence). The CDR3 sequence is 16 residues long. Here the CDR3 DNA reads TGTGCCAGCAAACCACCCCCCGGGACCATACGCTACGAGCAGTACTTC. Translated, it gives CASKPPPGTIRYEQYF.

The gene calls are TRBV2 and TRBJ1-5; D is unclear. V lost 6 bases to trimming and J lost 0 bases, with 12 bases between them. The CDR3 extends over 15 amino acids. Germline loops: CDR1 SNHLY, CDR2 FYNNEI. CDR3 DNA: TGTGCCAGCAGAGAACACGAATATAGCAATCAGCCCCAGCATTTT. Its protein is CASREHEYSNQPQHF.

The chain carries TRBV15 and TRBJ2-5; 8 bases map to TRBD2. The CDR3 is 13 amino acids. J was trimmed by 5 bases and V by 4 bases; bases with no gene match: 3. From germline, CDR1 is LNHNV and CDR2 YYDKDF (reference sequence). The CDR3 loop reads CATSNSGVETQYF. CDR3 nucleotides: TGTGCCACCAGCAATAGCGGGGTGGAGACCCAGTACTTC.

The chain combines TRBV25-1 with TRBJ2-2, with D perhaps given as TRBD1 or TRBD2 (7 bases each). The CDR3 has 15 amino acids. CDR1 is MGHDK, CDR2 SYGVNS, per germline. V was shortened by 2 bases and J by 3 bases, with 10 bases between the two germline ends. The DNA for the CDR3 is TGTGCCAGCAGTGAACAGGGGGGGGACACCGGGGAGCTGTTTTTT. The encoded protein is CASSEQGGDTGELFF. The full variable domain, in which reference TRBV25-1 and TRBJ2-2 provide the parts outside the CDR3, is EADIYQTPRYLVIGTGKKITLECSQTMGHDKMYWYQQDPGMELHLIHYSYGVNSTEKGDLSSESTVSRIRTEHFPLTLESARPSHTSQYLCASSEQGGDTGELFFGEGSRLTVL.

The gene calls are TRBV15 and TRBJ1-3, with D possibly being TRBD1 (5 bases). Trimming cost V 3 bases and J 1 base, with 10 bases left between them. The V gene's germline CDR1 is LNHNV and CDR2 YYDKDF (reference sequence). The CDR3 contains 15 residues. The DNA of the CDR3 is TGTGCCACCAGCAGTCCTCGGGGGTCTGGAAACACCATATATTTT. Its translation: CATSSPRGSGNTIYF.

The chain recombines TRBV20-1 with TRBJ2-5; no definite D call. CDR1 DFQATT and CDR2 SNEGSKA come from the germline V gene (reference sequence). V was trimmed by 8 bases and J by 2 bases, leaving 9 bases between them. CDR3 length: 11 amino acids. The CDR3 here is CSPFRQETQYF. In DNA form, the CDR3 reads TGCAGTCCCTTTAGGCAAGAGACCCAGTACTTC.

The genes are TRBV2 and TRBJ2-5; 8 positions agree with TRBD1. Germline CDR1 SNHLY, CDR2 FYNNEI. V gave up 4 bases and J gave up 4 bases; unmatched junction bases: 8. The CDR3 is made up of 15 amino acids. The CDR3 bases are TGTGCCAGCAGTGTCTTCGGACAGGGACTAGAGACCCAGTACTTC. It translates to CASSVFGQGLETQYF.

The chain has TRBV28 and TRBJ1-1; D might be TRBD1 (5 bases). Germline loops: CDR1 MDHEN, CDR2 SYDVKM. The CDR3 length is 12 residues. Trimming pared 8 bases from V and 7 bases from J, leaving 14 bases between. In DNA, the CDR3 is TGTGCCAGCCGGGGGTTACAAGGTGAAGCTTTCTTT. Residues: CASRGLQGEAFF.

The V and J genes are TRBV6-6 and TRBJ1-4; no reliable D call. V was clipped by 7 bases and J by 3 bases, with 12 bases between them. This CDR3 has 14 residues. The germline CDR1 and CDR2 sequences are MNHNY and SVGAGI (reference sequence). CDR3 nucleotides: TGTGCCAGCAAAGTTGGGGAGGCTAATGAAAAACTGTTTTTT. As protein: CASKVGEANEKLFF.

The CDR3 DNA is TGTGCCAGCAGCGTAGTGGCAGAAGGCTACGAGCAGTACTTC. Amino acids: CASSVVAEGYEQYF. This sequence joins TRBV9 and TRBJ2-7, with no clear D. Trimming stripped 0 bases from V and 3 bases from J, with 10 bases between. CDR1 is SGDLS, CDR2 YYNGEE, per germline. The CDR3 is 14 residues long.

V and J are TRBV6-7 and TRBJ2-7; 10 nucleotides align to TRBD1. TRBV6-7 is classed as an ORF, of uncertain function. The CDR3 is made up of 16 amino acids. With V trimmed by 6 bases and J by 1 base, 9 bases remained unmatched. The CDR3 sequence is CASRPSTGGESYEQYF. CDR3 DNA: TGTGCCAGCAGACCCTCGACAGGGGGCGAATCCTACGAGCAGTACTTC.

The rearrangement uses TRBV9 and TRBJ1-1; 8 bases match TRBD1. CDR1 is SGDLS, CDR2 YYNGEE, per germline. V lost 2 bases and J lost 3; bases outside the gene matches: 9. The CDR3 consists of 16 residues. The CDR3: CASSVWSGGADTEAFF. The DNA of the CDR3 is TGTGCCAGCAGCGTCTGGTCAGGGGGCGCGGACACTGAAGCTTTCTTT.

The chain has TRBV5-6 and TRBJ2-2, with 7 nucleotides matching TRBD1. The germline gives CDR1 SGHDT, CDR2 YYEEEE. J was trimmed by 4 bases and V by 4 bases; bases with no gene match: 7. CDR3 length: 15 residues. The CDR3 sequence: CASSRSDRSTGELFF. The CDR3 DNA reads as TGTGCCAGCAGCAGATCGGACAGGAGCACCGGGGAGCTGTTTTTT.

The V call is TRBV6-6, the J call TRBJ2-1, with unresolved D. CDR3 length equals 15 residues. The germline V gene encodes CDR1 MNHNY and CDR2 SVGAGI (reference sequence). V lost 5 bases to trimming and J lost 0 bases, with 11 bases between them. CDR3 DNA sequence: TGTGCCAGCAGTCGAGGCCCCAACTCCTACAATGAGCAGTTCTTC. This gives the protein CASSRGPNSYNEQFF.

This sequence joins TRBV30 and TRBJ1-4; TRBD1 agrees at 8 bases. The V and J ends lost 5 bases and 4 bases, in that order; junction bases with no gene match: 6. This CDR3 has 14 amino acids. Germline V lookup: CDR1 GTSNPN, CDR2 SVGIG (reference sequence). The CDR3 bases are TGTGCCTGGGATGTGGGACAGGTTAATGAAAAACTGTTTTTT. It specifies CAWDVGQVNEKLFF.

The gene calls are TRBV4-1 and TRBJ2-3; 9 bases are a match to TRBD2. The CDR3 contains 16 residues. The V and J ends lost 3 bases and 5 bases, in that order; junction bases with no gene match: 9. Germline V CDR1 and CDR2: MGHRA, YSYEKL. The CDR3 spells CASSQSGGGAGDTQYF. Written as DNA, the CDR3 is TGCGCCAGCAGCCAGAGTGGCGGGGGGGCCGGAGATACGCAGTATTTT.

The V and J genes are TRBV9 and TRBJ2-5; 8 bases are a match to TRBD2. V was pared by 0 bases and J by 5 bases, with 3 bases of the junction left unmatched. The CDR3 is 14 residues long. The germline V gene has CDR1 SGDLS and CDR2 YYNGEE. DNA for the CDR3: TGTGCCAGCAGCGTAGCTGGCGGGGGGGAGACCCAGTACTTC. This sequence encodes CASSVAGGGETQYF. Full variable domain (missing parts from reference TRBV9 and TRBJ2-5): DSGVTQTPKHLITATGQRVTLRCSPRSGDLSVYWYQQSLDQGLQFLIQYYNGEERAKGNILERFSAQQFPDLHSELNLSSLELGDSALYFCASSVAGGGETQYFGPGTRLLVL.

The V and J genes are TRBV7-2 and TRBJ2-5; the D gene is possibly TRBD1 (6 bases). The germline V gene has CDR1 SGHTA and CDR2 FQGNSA. This CDR3 has 16 residues. Trimming shortened V by 5 bases and J by 5 bases, and 21 bases separated the two germline ends. CDR3 sequence reads: CASSRTRDNKRETQYF. CDR3 bases: TGTGCCAGCAGCCGAACCCGGGACAATAAACGGGAGACCCAGTACTTC.

The chain joins TRBV5-1 to TRBJ1-1, with D unresolved. The V gene lost 0 bases and the J gene lost 5 bases, with 5 bases spanning the gap. The CDR3 consists of 12 residues. Germline V gene lookup returns CDR1 SGHRS and CDR2 YFSETQ. CDR3 coding DNA: TGCGCCAGCAGCTTGGAAGGGACTGAAGCTTTCTTT. It codes for CASSLEGTEAFF.

The CDR3: CASSAWGGQGFEQYF. CDR3 in DNA: TGTGCCAGCAGCGCTTGGGGGGGACAGGGCTTCGAGCAGTACTTC. The chain joins TRBV7-8 to TRBJ2-7; TRBD1 matches 9 bases. Germline V gives CDR1 SGHVS, CDR2 FQNEAQ. With V trimmed by 5 bases and J by 6 bases, 11 bases remained unmatched. This CDR3 has 15 amino acids.